This T cell receptor (beta chain) was obtained from a study of T cell responses to AZD1222 COVID-19 vaccine. A word on this clone: Its matching antigen is unknown.

Study outcomes and limitations: Only five to seven AZD1222 recipients were seropositive at baseline.

V was pared by 8 bases and J by 3 bases, with 7 bases between. Germline CDR1 and CDR2: SGHAT and FQDESV (reference sequence). The CDR3 consists of 12 residues. The table came from immunoSEQ multiplex PCR; TCRdb's copy has only in-frame clones and leaves some out. The sample carries 90,000 to 150,000 clones, 92% recorded once. Here the sequenced sample was peripheral blood, taken 28 days after the second AZD1222 dose. The TCR sequence derives from an adult who received the AZD1222 COVID-19 vaccine. The rearrangement links TRBV11-1 to TRBJ2-2; unclear D gene. CDR3 sequence reads: CASGMDTGELFF. CDR3 DNA: TGTGCCAGCGGGATGGACACCGGGGAGCTGTTTTTT.